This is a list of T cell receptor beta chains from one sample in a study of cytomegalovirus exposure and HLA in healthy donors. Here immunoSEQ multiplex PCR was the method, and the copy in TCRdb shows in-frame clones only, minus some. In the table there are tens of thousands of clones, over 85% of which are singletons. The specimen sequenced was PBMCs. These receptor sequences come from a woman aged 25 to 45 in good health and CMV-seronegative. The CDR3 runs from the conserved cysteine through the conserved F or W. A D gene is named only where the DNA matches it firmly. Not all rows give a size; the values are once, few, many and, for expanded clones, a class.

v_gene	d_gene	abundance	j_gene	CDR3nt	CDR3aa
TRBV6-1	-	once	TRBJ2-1	TGTGCCAGCAGTACCTTACGGGGAGTTGGCGATGAGCAGTTCTTC	CASSTLRGVGDEQFF
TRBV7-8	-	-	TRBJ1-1	TGTGCCAGCAGCTTATACGGGACACCGAACACTGAAGCTTTCTTT	CASSLYGTPNTEAFF
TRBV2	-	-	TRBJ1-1	TGTGCCAGCAGAGACTCTTTTTATTTTCTAAACACTGAAGCTTTCTTT	CASRDSFYFLNTEAFF
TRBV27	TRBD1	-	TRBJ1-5	TGTGCCAGCAGTTTAGGACAGGGGAGCAATCAGCCCCAGCATTTT	CASSLGQGSNQPQHF
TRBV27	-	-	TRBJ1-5	TGTGCCAGCAGTTTTACGGGTATCCAGCCCCAGCATTTT	CASSFTGIQPQHF
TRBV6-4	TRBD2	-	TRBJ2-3	TGTGCCAGCAGTGCGGGACTAGCGGGAGATACGCAGTATTTT	CASSAGLAGDTQYF
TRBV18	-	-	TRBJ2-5	TGTGCCAGCTCAATCCTACAGGATGGGGAGACCCAGTACTTC	CASSILQDGETQYF
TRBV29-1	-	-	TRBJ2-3	TGCAGCGTTGCCGGGATTTTCACAGATACGCAGTATTTT	CSVAGIFTDTQYF
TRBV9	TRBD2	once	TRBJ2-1	TGTGCCAGCAGCGTTTTTGCAGCGGGGGGGGACAATGAGCAGTTCTTC	CASSVFAAGGDNEQFF
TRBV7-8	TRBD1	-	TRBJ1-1	TGTGCCAGCAGCTTATCCCCCCCACGGGACAGGGTGAAATTAGGGTTGTACACTGAAGCTTTCTTT	CASSLSPPRDRVKLGLYTEAFF